Shown below are 6 T cell receptor beta chains from a single sample sequenced in a study of blood T cell repertoires in COVID-19. Here immunoSEQ multiplex PCR was the method, and the copy in TCRdb shows in-frame clones only, minus some. This table holds 150,000 to 200,000 clones, approximately 87% found once. Material for sequencing was peripheral blood. These receptors were taken from a man between 18 and 35 years old with active or convalescent COVID-19.

The rearrangement uses TRBV10-1 and TRBJ1-2, with D perhaps matching TRBD1 (5 bases). The CDR3 has 14 amino acids. Germline assignment: CDR1 WNHNN and CDR2 SYGVQD (reference sequence). Deletions cut 3 bases from V and 2 bases from J, with 10 bases between. The CDR3 is CASSEGVGNYGYTF. Written as DNA, the CDR3 is TGCGCCAGCAGTGAAGGGGTTGGGAACTATGGCTACACCTTC.

J is TRBJ2-7 and V is TRBV18, with D tentatively TRBD2 (6 bases). CDR1 and CDR2 (germline): KGHSH, LQKENI. Trimming took 0 bases from V and 3 from J, leaving 12 bases between them. The CDR3 consists of 15 residues. As DNA, the CDR3 is TGTGCCAGCTCACCACCGGGGCTAGCGAGCTACGAGCAGTACTTC. Protein sequence: CASSPPGLASYEQYF.

This CDR3 reads CATSDSTGLAGVVDTQYF. Here the CDR3 DNA reads TGTGCCACCAGTGATTCTACGGGACTAGCGGGAGTTGTAGATACGCAGTATTTT. The chain carries TRBV24-1 and TRBJ2-3, with TRBD2 identical over 14 bases. The J segment lost 5 bases and the V segment lost 2 bases, leaving 8 bases of the junction unmatched. In germline, CDR1 is KGHDR, CDR2 SFDVKD. The CDR3 is 18 residues long.

The genes are TRBV2 and TRBJ1-1; TRBD1 is a possible D gene (5 bases). V was shortened by 8 bases and J by 3 bases, with 16 bases between the two germline ends. Looked up from germline, CDR1 is SNHLY and CDR2 is FYNNEI. CDR3 length: 14 amino acids. CDR3 sequence (DNA): TGTGCCAGCTCTTCAGGGTTGGCCCACACTGAAGCTTTCTTT. Its protein product is CASSSGLAHTEAFF. The variable domain in full, completed from reference TRBV2 and TRBJ1-1, reads EPEVTQTPSHQVTQMGQEVILRCVPISNHLYFYWYRQILGQKVEFLVSFYNNEISEKSEIFDDQFSVERPDGSNFTLKIRSTKLEDSAMYFCASSSGLAHTEAFFGQGTRLTVV.

The chain combines TRBV20-1 with TRBJ1-2; no definite D call. The CDR3 runs to 13 residues. The V gene lost 3 bases and the J gene lost 0 bases, with 8 bases spanning the gap. In germline, CDR1 is DFQATT, CDR2 SNEGSKA (reference sequence). The CDR3 DNA reads TGCAGTGCTAGTGACGGGGCTAACTATGGCTACACCTTC. Its protein is CSASDGANYGYTF.

V usage is TRBV27 and J usage is TRBJ2-6, with D unclear. The CDR3 has 13 residues. The V gene's germline CDR1 is MNHEY and CDR2 SMNVEV (reference sequence). Trimming stripped 5 bases from V and 3 bases from J, with 5 bases between. CDR3 sequence: CASSPFGANVLTF. CDR3 sequence (DNA): TGTGCCAGCAGTCCATTTGGGGCCAACGTCCTGACTTTC.